This TCR beta chain is drawn from a study of cytomegalovirus exposure and HLA in healthy donors (dated 2017 in TCRdb). Regarding the research as a whole: According to a later analysis, the roughly 120 validation repertoires were produced on the same platform as the 666 repertoires of the first cohort. The study was designed to test whether signatures of past pathogen exposure could be identified by cataloging public T cell receptors. Besides the first cohort of about 730 subjects, a separate validation cohort made up of over 100 different subjects was used. To predict cytomegalovirus infection status, the study brought together high-throughput TCR immunosequencing, statistical association of individual TCRs with disease status, and machine learning.

The donors were included in the validation cohort of some 120 subjects, a group kept apart from the roughly 700-subject first cohort. The CDR3 contains 16 residues, cysteine and phenylalanine counted. Kept here is only the CDR3 DNA, which spans 48 bases and is read in frame from base 1. Via the germline V gene, CDR1 is SGHVS and CDR2 FQNEAQ. Trimming takes 4 bases from V and 7 bases from J, and the germline ends sit 20 bases apart. In the case of this clone: The antigen it recognizes is unknown. Nothing much larger sits one base from this clone, and base qualities are not available.

The library was prepared using the immunoSEQ multiplex PCR assay. The paper's data handling went like this. A statistical classification framework was built for diagnosing cytomegalovirus status from the catalog of TCR beta chain sequences. Drawn from immuneACCESS, this table holds only the in-frame rearrangements with V and J called that TCRdb kept. Clones are partly lost; checked studies trace under half to an unresolved V gene and leave the rest unexplained. V, J and clone size are those of that table, while D and trimming were read from the DNA. The sample profile shows 160,000 or so clones; around 89% of them were found once. Of the sample, 2.5% to 3% is held by the ten largest clones. Results and caveats for the whole study, not just this receptor: Subsequent analysis determined that TCRs grouped into clusters in the first cohort also showed a tendency toward co-occurrence across the 130 or so validation repertoires, and approximately 93% of cluster scores exceeded 0. All 120 or so repertoires were used to score co-occurrence in the validation cohort in a later analysis, because that analysis had no HLA typing for the cohort. The classifier was reported to diagnose cytomegalovirus status with high specificity and sensitivity in both the original cohort and the validation cohort. A total of roughly 160 TCR beta chains were listed by the study as associated with cytomegalovirus. In vitro tests confirmed that three of the cytomegalovirus-associated TCR beta chains recognize cytomegalovirus antigens. The authors suggested that the approach could potentially be extended to other disease states and immunological phenotypes. While some public TCRs were present in many individuals, most TCR sequences turned up only very rarely across donors.

The material sequenced was PBMCs. The sequence came from a young man in good health and CMV-seronegative. Recombination connected TRBV7-8 to TRBJ2-1; TRBD2 could be the D gene, as 6 bases match. The CDR3 reads CASSSLPGGGFNEQFF. Here is the DNA: TGTGCCAGCAGCTCTCTCCCCGGTGGGGGGTTTAATGAGCAGTTCTTC.